A selection of T cell receptor beta chains follows, all from one sample in a study of T cells in localized non-small cell lung cancer. The assay was immunoSEQ multiplex PCR, and TCRdb's table has in-frame clones only and misses some. Of around 41,000 clones in the sample, about 88% were seen once. This specimen was peripheral blood, taken before any cancer treatment. Source of these receptors: a female donor at least 60 years old with stage I squamous cell lung carcinoma. Each CDR3 is given without its conserved first and last residue.

j_gene | v_gene | CDR3aa
TRBJ1-2 | TRBV18 | ASSPGTRDGYT
TRBJ2-2 | TRBV4-3 | ASSQGGAGLSGELF
TRBJ2-7 | TRBV4-3 | ASSPIAGGPIEQY
TRBJ2-1 | TRBV9 | ASSAAISPIFTEQF
TRBJ1-2 | TRBV6-5 | ASSYSGQGYGYT
TRBJ1-2 | TRBV30 | ACPAGASNYGYT
TRBJ2-5 | TRBV6-6 | ASRGATGISETQY
TRBJ1-2 | TRBV19 | ASSPPGTGVANYGYT
TRBJ2-1 | TRBV2 | ASGQQGNEQF
TRBJ1-5 | TRBV2 | ASRTAYSNQPQH
TRBJ2-6 | TRBV7-3 | ASSLMGQLSGANVLT
TRBJ2-1 | TRBV2 | ASSESGWSRAGVSYNEQF
TRBJ2-2 | TRBV14 | ASSQLRTGELF
TRBJ2-3 | TRBV7-9 | ASSQSGDYDTQY
TRBJ2-2 | TRBV9 | ASSLDLAGIGELF
TRBJ1-1 | TRBV30 | AWSAQGSRTEAF
TRBJ2-1 | TRBV6-5 | ASVRQAASEQF
TRBJ2-5 | TRBV7-2 | ASSLSSLEETQY
TRBJ2-3 | TRBV14 | ASSPAGGTDTQY
TRBJ2-1 | TRBV7-3 | ASSLAGGNEQF
TRBJ2-7 | TRBV25-1 | ASSSRGEQY
TRBJ1-6 | TRBV9 | ASSPTGGSYNSPLH
TRBJ2-5 | TRBV7-8 | ASSQPGQRKETQY
TRBJ2-3 | TRBV2 | ASSGDSSPSDTQY
TRBJ1-1 | TRBV30 | AWNSQSYTEAF
TRBJ2-1 | TRBV5-4 | ASSLVSGIVNEQF
TRBJ1-3 | TRBV5-1 | ASSLTGSKSGNTIY
TRBJ2-3 | TRBV6-1 | ASTLTSGTDTQY
TRBJ1-2 | TRBV19 | ASSKWTDYGYT
TRBJ2-5 | TRBV19 | ASSARDGGLATQY
TRBJ1-3 | TRBV9 | ASSPRTGSGNTIY
TRBJ2-1 | TRBV19 | ASSISPSSYNEQF
TRBJ2-3 | TRBV21-1 | ASSAGDTPHADTQY
TRBJ2-7 | TRBV6-5 | ASTFGTTLDEQY
TRBJ2-1 | TRBV7-8 | ASSGGLGNEQF
TRBJ1-3 | TRBV9 | ATRQGAASGNTIY
TRBJ2-7 | TRBV18 | ASSPPRGDAYEQY
TRBJ2-3 | TRBV6-5 | ASSPSGSRSDTQY
TRBJ2-7 | TRBV6-5 | ASSPYQGLEQY
TRBJ1-4 | TRBV27 | ASSLIAQMSEKLF
TRBJ1-2 | TRBV18 | ASSRGQGLDGYT
TRBJ2-7 | TRBV18 | ASSSTSGRFEQY
TRBJ2-7 | TRBV30 | AWDGVWDPYEQY
TRBJ2-1 | TRBV7-9 | ASTGYNEQF
TRBJ1-1 | TRBV25-1 | ASRPGRGNTEAF
TRBJ2-2 | TRBV7-3 | ASSLSRGGRVPGELF
TRBJ2-4 | TRBV6-5 | ASRSGSEHIQY
TRBJ2-2 | TRBV2 | ASKVGGRFGELF
TRBJ2-7 | TRBV12-5 | ASGLERTHSYEQY
TRBJ2-5 | TRBV2 | ASSEARLKETQY
TRBJ2-4 | TRBV4-1 | ASSRGGLQNIQY
TRBJ2-2 | TRBV7-3 | ASSPRLAGNTGELF
TRBJ1-5 | TRBV2 | ASRLGTFSNQPQH
TRBJ2-5 | TRBV5-8 | ASSSGTSGRVGETQY
TRBJ2-2 | TRBV19 | ASSIGSGGATGELF
TRBJ2-3 | TRBV4-3 | ASSQRSGDTQY
TRBJ1-2 | TRBV5-4 | ASSFSRAYGYT
TRBJ2-7 | TRBV10-1 | ASSVTSGTSAEQY